Here is one T cell receptor (beta chain) with its context. Its antigen is undetermined. Clones were read by immunoSEQ multiplex PCR, and TCRdb kept only the in-frame ones, dropping some. The profile shows 150,000 to 200,000 clones, more than 80% of them singletons. The source of the sample is a study of T cell responses to AZD1222 COVID-19 vaccine. Findings and caveats of the study: No repertoire was sampled before or during the peak T cell response, only after it. Spike regions recognized by vaccine-associated CD4 TCRs spanned the protein, led by 160-218 and 743-854. Nearly half of spike-specific TCRs reportedly go after variant regions that carry no mutations. Possibly, clonal diversity was underestimated; donors were largely white British and included more females.

The starting material was peripheral blood, obtained on day 0 of AZD1222 vaccination. This TCR came from an adult in good health.

For the CDR3, the DNA is TGTGCCAGCAGTTCCTCTAGCGGGATTTGGTACGAGCAGTACTTC. This codes for CASSSSSGIWYEQYF. The chain couples TRBV27 to TRBJ2-7, with 9 bases matching TRBD2. CDR3 length: 15 residues. V trimming: 4 bases; J trimming: 4 bases; junction bases outside the gene matches: 8. Germline V CDR1 and CDR2: MNHEY, SMNVEV (reference sequence).